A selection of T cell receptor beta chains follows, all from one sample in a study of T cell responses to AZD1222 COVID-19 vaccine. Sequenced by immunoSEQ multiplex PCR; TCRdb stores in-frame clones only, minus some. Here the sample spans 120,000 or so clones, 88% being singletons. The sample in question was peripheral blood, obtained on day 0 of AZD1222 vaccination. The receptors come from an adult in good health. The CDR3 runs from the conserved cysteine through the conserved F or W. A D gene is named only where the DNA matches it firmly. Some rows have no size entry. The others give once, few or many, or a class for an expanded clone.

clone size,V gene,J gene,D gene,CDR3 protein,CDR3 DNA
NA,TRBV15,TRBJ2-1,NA,CATSPRAGKVYNEQFF,TGTGCCACCAGCCCCCGGGCCGGAAAGGTCTACAATGAGCAGTTCTTC
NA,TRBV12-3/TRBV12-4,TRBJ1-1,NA,CASSLNSYLEAFF,TGTGCCAGCAGTTTGAACAGCTACCTTGAAGCTTTCTTT
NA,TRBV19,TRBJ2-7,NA,CASSASIGGTYEQYF,TGTGCCAGTAGTGCATCAATAGGGGGTACCTACGAGCAGTACTTC
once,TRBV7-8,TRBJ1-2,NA,CASSSRIDRASYTF,TGTGCCAGCAGCTCGCGCATCGACCGGGCTAGCTACACCTTC
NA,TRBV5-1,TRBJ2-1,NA,CASSADGGNNEQFF,TGCGCCAGCAGCGCCGACGGGGGTAACAATGAGCAGTTCTTC
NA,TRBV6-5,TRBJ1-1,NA,CASSSPRGAVTEAFF,TGTGCCAGCAGCTCTCCTCGGGGCGCCGTCACTGAAGCTTTCTTT
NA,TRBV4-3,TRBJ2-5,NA,CASSQVVQETQYF,TGCGCCAGCAGCCAAGTAGTCCAAGAGACCCAGTACTTC
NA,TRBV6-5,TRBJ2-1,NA,CASSYSLRPNEQFF,TGTGCCAGCAGTTACTCGCTTCGTCCCAATGAGCAGTTCTTC
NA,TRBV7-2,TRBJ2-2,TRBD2,CASSPGGGADGELFF,TGTGCCAGCAGCCCTGGCGGGGGGGCAGACGGGGAGCTGTTTTTT
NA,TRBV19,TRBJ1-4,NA,CASRWKGEKLFF,TGTGCCAGTAGATGGAAGGGCGAAAAACTGTTTTTT
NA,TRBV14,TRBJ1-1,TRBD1,CASSSGTVSWGEAFF,TGTGCCAGCAGCTCCGGGACAGTTAGTTGGGGTGAAGCTTTCTTT
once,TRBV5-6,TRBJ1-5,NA,CASSHGRDGRSYSNQPQHF,TGTGCCAGCAGCCATGGCCGGGACGGGAGAAGCTATAGCAATCAGCCCCAGCATTTT
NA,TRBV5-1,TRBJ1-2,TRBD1,CASSFSRGRPIYGYTF,TGCGCCAGCAGCTTTTCCAGGGGGCGACCCATCTATGGCTACACCTTC
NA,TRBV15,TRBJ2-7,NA,CATSRAGAWGEQYF,TGTGCCACCAGCAGGGCGGGGGCCTGGGGCGAGCAGTACTTC
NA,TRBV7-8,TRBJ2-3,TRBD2,CASTEQTSGRYTQYF,TGTGCCAGCACCGAACAGACTAGCGGGCGATATACGCAGTATTTT
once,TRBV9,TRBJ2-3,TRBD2,CASSVLAGETDTQYF,TGTGCCAGCAGCGTTCTAGCGGGGGAAACAGATACGCAGTATTTT